One sample yielded the 12 T cell receptor beta chains listed below, sequenced in a study of vaccination and CD4 T cells after COVID-19. Researchers used the Oncomine TCR Beta short-read assay to sequence DNA from cultured CD4+ T cells. TCRdb redid the calling of the PCR reads with MiXCR, one entry per CDR3 protein. The sample has about 21,000 distinct CDR3 sequences; 26% are singletons. Regarding treatment: approximately 9-day PBMC culture with coronavirus spike peptide pools or control peptides (ViraFEST assay). What these receptors recognize is not known. What was sequenced was cultured CD4+ T cells from blood. The source of these receptors is a human donor with COVID-19.

This clonotype was seen just once. The chain recombines TRBV5-1 with TRBJ1-2; the D gene is possibly TRBD1 (5 bases). Per germline, CDR1 SGHRS and CDR2 YFSETQ. V was cut by 4 bases and J by 4 bases, with 17 bases left in between. The CDR3 spans 15 residues. The chain's CDR3 is CASSATGEARYGYTF. The CDR3 bases are TGCGCCAGCAGCGCGACGGGGGAGGCCCGCTATGGCTACACCTTC.

The gene calls are TRBV5-1 and TRBJ2-1, with D maybe TRBD1 (6 bases). There are 15 residues in the CDR3. Per germline, CDR1 SGHRS and CDR2 YFSETQ. V was trimmed by 4 bases and J by 2 bases, leaving 13 bases between them. CDR3 in amino acids: CASSQGQRAYNEQFF. The DNA of the CDR3 is TGCGCCAGCAGCCAAGGACAGAGAGCCTACAATGAGCAGTTCTTC.

The chain carries TRBV15 and TRBJ2-5; D perhaps matches TRBD2 (5 bases). The V and J ends lost 5 bases and 5 bases respectively, with 15 bases between them. Germline V gives CDR1 LNHNV, CDR2 YYDKDF (reference sequence). CDR3 length: 14 amino acids. CDR3 sequence reads: CATSFSTRGETQYF. In DNA form, the CDR3 reads TGTGCCACCAGCTTTTCTACCCGAGGGGAGACCCAGTACTTC. The full variable domain, completed using reference TRBV15 and TRBJ2-5, is DAMVIQNPRYQVTQFGKPVTLSCSQTLNHNVMYWYQQKSSQAPKLLFHYYDKDFNNEADTPDNFQSRRPNTSFCFLDIRSPGLGDTAMYLCATSFSTRGETQYFGPGTRLLVL.

This clonotype was recorded a few times. This chain uses TRBV19 with TRBJ2-2; D call uncertain. This CDR3 is built from 15 residues. Trimming cost V 7 bases and J 0 bases, with 12 bases left between them. Germline CDR1 and CDR2: LNHDA and SQIVND (reference sequence). CDR3 in amino acids: CASIPTPPNTGELFF. The CDR3 coding sequence is TGTGCCAGTATCCCCACTCCCCCGAACACCGGGGAGCTGTTTTTT. Full variable domain (rest looked up from reference TRBV19 and TRBJ2-2): DGGITQSPKYLFRKEGQNVTLSCEQNLNHDAMYWYRQDPGQGLRLIYYSQIVNDFQKGDIAEGYSVSREKKESFPLTVTSAQKNPTAFYLCASIPTPPNTGELFFGEGSRLTVL.

The chain joins TRBV28 to TRBJ1-5; D is unclear. CDR3 length: 12 residues. Trimming took 6 bases from V and 6 from J, leaving 9 bases between them. Germline-derived CDR1 and CDR2 are MDHEN and SYDVKM. This CDR3 reads CASRGGGQPQHF. CDR3 DNA sequence: TGTGCCAGCAGAGGTGGCGGTCAGCCCCAGCATTTT.

The rearrangement links TRBV5-8 to TRBJ1-1, with no clear D. Germline V gene lookup returns CDR1 SGHTS and CDR2 YDEGEE. Trimming pared 4 bases from V and 5 bases from J, leaving 15 bases between. The CDR3 totals 14 residues. The CDR3, as DNA: TGTGCCAGCAGCCGGCGGACTAAAATGACTGAAGCTTTCTTT. Translated, it gives CASSRRTKMTEAFF. Full variable domain (remainder filled in from reference TRBV5-8 and TRBJ1-1): EAGVTQSPTHLIKTRGQQATLRCSPISGHTSVYWYQQALGLGLQFLLWYDEGEERNRGNFPPRFSGRQFPNYSSELNVNALELEDSALYLCASSRRTKMTEAFFGQGTRLTVV.

Comments on this clonotype: One junction end disagrees with the germline gene, perhaps due to a read error. The CDR3 nucleotides read TGTGCCAGCAACCAACCGGACAGGGGAACGGTGGGATACACCTTC. Translating gives CASNQPDRGTVGYTF. The chain carries TRBV4-2 and TRBJ1-2; 9 nucleotides match TRBD1. Germline CDR1 is LGHNA and CDR2 is YNFKEQ. This CDR3 comprises 15 residues.

The CDR3 region is CASSLVGTGGRETQYF. The CDR3 coding sequence is TGTGCCAGCAGTTTGGTAGGGACAGGGGGCCGAGAGACCCAGTACTTC. V gene TRBV27 combines with J gene TRBJ2-5; TRBD1 matches 12 bases. The CDR3 extends over 16 amino acids. After removal of 3 bases from V and 4 bases from J, the junction contained 6 bases not matched to a gene. Germline V gene lookup returns CDR1 MNHEY and CDR2 SMNVEV (reference sequence).

The chain couples TRBV6-1 to TRBJ2-7; the match to TRBD1 covers 9 bases. Trimming at V came to 6 bases and at J to 3 bases, leaving 9 bases not matched to a gene. The CDR3 is made up of 15 amino acids. From germline, CDR1 is MNHNS and CDR2 SASEGT. This CDR3 is CASRTQDRGDYEQYF. The CDR3 DNA reads as TGTGCCAGCAGAACCCAGGACAGGGGTGACTACGAGCAGTACTTC.

This clonotype was seen more than once but under ten times. In DNA form, the CDR3 reads TGCGCCAGCAGCTTGGCCGACAGGTACCAAGAGACCCAGTACTTC. It specifies CASSLADRYQETQYF. The chain uses TRBV5-1 and TRBJ2-5, with a tentative D call TRBD1 (6 bases). The CDR3 consists of 15 residues. Germline CDR1 and CDR2: SGHRS and YFSETQ. V was trimmed by 0 bases and J by 0 bases, leaving 9 bases between them.

J is TRBJ2-2 and V is TRBV2, with TRBD2 identical over 8 bases. Per the germline V gene, CDR1 is SNHLY and CDR2 is FYNNEI. V lost 4 bases and J lost 3; bases outside the gene matches: 7. The CDR3 sequence is 16 residues long. CDR3 region: CASSVGAGGYTGELFF. In nucleotides, the CDR3 is TGTGCCAGCAGTGTCGGCGCGGGGGGCTACACCGGGGAGCTGTTTTTT.

This chain connects TRBV7-2 to TRBJ2-1; possibly TRBD2 for D (7 bases). This CDR3 has 13 amino acids. The V end was cut by 5 bases, the J end by 9 bases, with 14 bases between. Germline V gives CDR1 SGHTA, CDR2 FQGNSA. The CDR3 DNA reads TGTGCCAGCAGCAGGGGGAGGGTGAGTGAGCAGTTCTTC. Protein: CASSRGRVSEQFF.